A single T cell receptor (beta chain) is shown here with its context. The data originate from a study of shared clonotypes between healthy human individuals. CDR1 is KGHSH and CDR2 is LQKENI in the germline V gene. The V end was cut by 0 bases, the J end by 4 bases, with 10 bases between. The CDR3 has 15 residues. For sorted subsets, approximately 200 ng DNA per replicate equaled 30,000 or so T cell genomes. Produced via immunoSEQ multiplex PCR; TCRdb's table is partial and in-frame only. The data hold about 1 million clones, with about 75% observed a single time. The chain uses TRBV18 and TRBJ1-3; TRBD1 is a possible D gene (5 bases). The clonotype was recovered from a man younger than 35 in good health. The sample taken for sequencing was memory CD4+ T cells sorted from blood. As to subset: CD45RA-negative fraction. The CDR3 protein is CASSPPQAKGNTIYF. CDR3 in DNA: TGTGCCAGCTCACCACCACAGGCCAAGGGAAACACCATATATTTT. Combining the CDR3 with reference TRBV18 and TRBJ1-3 gives the whole variable domain NAGVMQNPRHLVRRRGQEARLRCSPMKGHSHVYWYRQLPEEGLKFMVYLQKENIIDESGMPKERFSAEFPKEGPSILRIQQVVRGDSAAYFCASSPPQAKGNTIYFGEGSWLTVV.